The sequence of this T cell receptor beta chain was determined in a study of blood T cell repertoires in COVID-19. Repertoires were generated with immunoSEQ multiplex PCR, while TCRdb's copy carries only in-frame clones and drops some. The sample holds more than 150,000 clones, over 70% seen once. Sequencing was carried out using PBMCs or T cells enriched from blood (not recorded which). The sequence came from a man between 60 and 75 years old who had been exposed to COVID-19.

CDR3 nucleotides: TGTGCCAGCTCACTCGTCCCGGGACAGGGAATCGGCGATCAGCCCCAGCATTTT. The encoded protein is CASSLVPGQGIGDQPQHF. The chain carries TRBV18 and TRBJ1-5; 9 nucleotides line up with TRBD1. Germline V gene sequence: CDR1 KGHSH, CDR2 LQKENI. Losses at the gene ends were 4 bases for V and 5 bases for J; bases not matched to a gene: 15. This CDR3 comprises 18 residues.